This T cell receptor (beta chain) stems from a study of T cell repertoires in cytomegalovirus infection. Study-level background: Shared public TCR beta signatures pointed to both CMV infection and a matching HLA type. General study points: Carriage of CMV together with the relevant HLA was identifiable through cumulative public TCR beta family frequency. Within the response measured ex vivo, HLA-C-restricted CMV-specific TCR beta clonotypes were dominant.

CDR1 and CDR2 from the germline V gene are SGHVS and FQNEAQ. The CDR3 has 13 residues. Trimming took off 5 bases at V and 1 base at J, with 6 bases between the two ends. TCRdb passed the reads through MiXCR, listing each CDR3 protein once. This sample carries about 680,000 distinct CDR3 sequences, 20% to 25% of them seen once, and the ten largest clones take roughly 8%. This clonotype was seen repeatedly, ten times or more. The antigen is unknown. What was sequenced was CD8+ T cells from PBMCs. The clonotype originates from a human donor in good health (CMV status not recorded). Some clones in this sample may be carry-over from other donors' samples. J is TRBJ2-1 and V is TRBV7-8; D unresolved. The CDR3 loop reads CASSARSYNEQFF. CDR3 nucleotide sequence: TGTGCCAGCAGCGCCCGTTCCTACAATGAGCAGTTCTTC.